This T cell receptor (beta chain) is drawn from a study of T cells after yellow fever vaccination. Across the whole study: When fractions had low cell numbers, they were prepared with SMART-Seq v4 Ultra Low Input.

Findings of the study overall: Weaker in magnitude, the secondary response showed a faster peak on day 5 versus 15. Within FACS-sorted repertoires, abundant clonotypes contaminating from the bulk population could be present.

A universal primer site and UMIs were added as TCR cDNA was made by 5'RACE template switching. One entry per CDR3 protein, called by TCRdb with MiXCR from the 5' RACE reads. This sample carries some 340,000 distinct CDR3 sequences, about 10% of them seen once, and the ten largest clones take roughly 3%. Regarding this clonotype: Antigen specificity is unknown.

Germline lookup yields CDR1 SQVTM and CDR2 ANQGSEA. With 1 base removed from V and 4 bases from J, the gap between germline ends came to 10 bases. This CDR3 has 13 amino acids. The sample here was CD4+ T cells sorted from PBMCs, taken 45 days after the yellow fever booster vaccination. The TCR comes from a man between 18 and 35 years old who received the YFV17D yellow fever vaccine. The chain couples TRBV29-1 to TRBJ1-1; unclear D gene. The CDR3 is CSVEVGLGTEAFF. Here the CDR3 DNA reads TGCAGCGTTGAAGTAGGCTTGGGCACTGAAGCTTTCTTT.